The 8 T cell receptor beta chains below all came from one sample that was sequenced in a study of T cell responses to AZD1222 COVID-19 vaccine. TCRdb's table, derived via immunoSEQ multiplex PCR, lists solely in-frame clones and lacks some. The data contain 100,000 to 150,000 clones, about 85% of them singletons. Here the sequenced sample was peripheral blood, taken on day 0 of AZD1222 vaccination. All receptors come from an adult in good health.

In DNA, the CDR3 is TGTGCCAGCAGTTACACTAGCCCGACCTACAATGAGCAGTTCTTC. Its translation is CASSYTSPTYNEQFF. V is TRBV6-5 and J is TRBJ2-1; perhaps TRBD2 as D (6 bases). V shed 2 bases and J shed 2 bases, with 10 bases lying between them. Germline CDR1 reads MNHEY; CDR2 reads SVGAGI. The length of the CDR3 is 15 residues.

The gene calls are TRBV3-1 (or the pseudogene TRBV3-2) and TRBJ1-2; weak D call: TRBD1 (5 bases). The V and J ends lost 1 base and 6 bases respectively, with 12 bases between them. Germline V gene lookup returns CDR1 LGHDT and CDR2 YNNKEL (reference sequence). The CDR3 consists of 14 residues. CDR3 nucleotides: TGTGCCAGCAGCCAAGTTGCCCGGGGGGATGGCTACACCTTC. Translated: CASSQVARGDGYTF.

As DNA, the CDR3 is TGTGCCAGTAGTAAGGACAGGTATAGCAATCAGCCCCAGCATTTT. Translated, it gives CASSKDRYSNQPQHF. The genes are TRBV19 and TRBJ1-5, with TRBD1 matching 7 bases. This CDR3 region has 15 residues. J gave up 0 bases and V 4 bases, and 3 bases lay outside the gene matches. CDR1 and CDR2 from the germline V gene are LNHDA and SQIVND (reference sequence).

This clone was observed a single time. V usage is TRBV4-2 and J usage is TRBJ2-5; 9 nucleotides agree with TRBD2. Germline V gene data show CDR1 as LGHNA and CDR2 as YNFKEQ. The CDR3 extends over 17 amino acids. V gave up 0 bases and J gave up 0 bases; unmatched junction bases: 5. The CDR3 sequence is CASSQDRKRGDQETQYF. CDR3 in DNA: TGTGCCAGCAGCCAAGATCGAAAGCGGGGGGACCAAGAGACCCAGTACTTC.

The chain has TRBV7-3 and TRBJ1-1; D remains ambiguous. The V end was cut by 5 bases, the J end by 1 base, with 8 bases between. Germline values: CDR1 SGHTA, CDR2 FQGTGA. This CDR3 region has 13 residues. The CDR3 DNA reads as TGTGCCAGCAGCGAGCAGAAGAACACTGAAGCTTTCTTT. Translating it yields CASSEQKNTEAFF.

The V and J genes are TRBV5-5 and TRBJ1-5; the match to TRBD1 covers 11 bases. CDR3 size: 16 residues. V shed 4 bases, J shed 7 bases, and the junction held 10 bases outside the gene matches. Looked up from germline, CDR1 is SGHKS and CDR2 is YYEKEE (reference sequence). In DNA form, the CDR3 reads TGTGCCAGCAGCAGTTCGGACAGGGGGCTTAAACAGCCCCAGCATTTT. Translated: CASSSSDRGLKQPQHF.

The chain links TRBV19 to TRBJ1-2; maybe TRBD1 (5 bases). The germline V gene encodes CDR1 LNHDA and CDR2 SQIVND (reference sequence). The ends were cut back, 5 bases at V and 2 bases at J, with 12 bases in the middle. The CDR3 length is 14 residues. The CDR3 spells CASSPGQPNYGYTF. CDR3 bases: TGTGCCAGTAGTCCAGGACAACCCAACTATGGCTACACCTTC.

V usage is TRBV24-1 and J usage is TRBJ1-1, with TRBD1 matching 8 bases. Per the germline V gene, CDR1 is KGHDR and CDR2 is SFDVKD. V dropped 3 bases and J dropped 3; count of bases not matched to a gene: 5. The CDR3 is 15 residues long. The CDR3, as DNA: TGTGCCACCAGTGATGGACAGGGAAAGGACACTGAAGCTTTCTTT. It is translated as CATSDGQGKDTEAFF.